This T cell receptor (beta chain) was sequenced during a study of cytomegalovirus exposure and HLA in healthy donors. The germline gives CDR1 MGHRA, CDR2 YSYEKL. V dropped 0 bases and J dropped 7 bases, with 18 bases sitting between them. The CDR3 extends over 17 amino acids. Both 60 Vbeta primers and 13 Jbeta primers went into the PCR. The assay was immunoSEQ multiplex PCR, and TCRdb's table has in-frame clones only and misses some. The repertoire holds about 98,000 clones, with approximately 83% as singletons. The table lists this clone with a few counts. The TCR comes from a female donor in good health and CMV-seropositive. The specimen sequenced was PBMCs. The J gene is TRBJ1-4, the V gene TRBV4-1; no clear D gene. CDR3 sequence (DNA): TGCGCCAGCAGCCAAGAGGGCGGGAACACCGGCGGTGAAAAACTGTTTTTT. Encoded protein: CASSQEGGNTGGEKLFF.